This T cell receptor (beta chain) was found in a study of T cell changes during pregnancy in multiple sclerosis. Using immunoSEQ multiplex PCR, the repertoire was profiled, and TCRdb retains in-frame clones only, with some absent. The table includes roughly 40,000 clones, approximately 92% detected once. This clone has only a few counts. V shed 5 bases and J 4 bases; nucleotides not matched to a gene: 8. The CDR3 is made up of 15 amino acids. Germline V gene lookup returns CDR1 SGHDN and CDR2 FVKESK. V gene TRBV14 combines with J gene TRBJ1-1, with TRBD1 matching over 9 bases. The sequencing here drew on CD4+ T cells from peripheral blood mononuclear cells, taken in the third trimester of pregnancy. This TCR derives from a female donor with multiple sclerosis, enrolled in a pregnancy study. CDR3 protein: CASSFARQGGTEAFF. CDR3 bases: TGTGCCAGCAGCTTCGCCCGACAGGGGGGCACTGAAGCTTTCTTT.